This T cell receptor beta chain was sequenced for a study of circulating and synovial CD4+ cells in juvenile arthritis. Broader study findings: The pathogenic-like versus bulk T cell difference escaped Vbeta family analysis. These blood cells shared more CDR3 sequences with synovium than bulk blood.

Concerning this clone: Its specificity is unknown.

TCRdb's table, derived via immunoSEQ multiplex PCR, lists solely in-frame clones and lacks some. Altogether approximately 16,000 clones are present, around 90% being singletons, with the ten largest covering roughly 0.75%. In germline, CDR1 is SGHRS, CDR2 YFSETQ. Trimming stripped 4 bases from V and 1 base from J, with 12 bases between. The length of the CDR3 is 15 residues. The sequenced sample consisted of CD4+ T cells from blood. This chain links TRBV5-1 with TRBJ1-3; D is ambiguous. The receptor was derived from a human donor with juvenile idiopathic arthritis. In nucleotides, the CDR3 is TGCGCCAGCAGCCCCGGGTGGCCTTCTGGAAACACCATATATTTT. This translates into CASSPGWPSGNTIYF.